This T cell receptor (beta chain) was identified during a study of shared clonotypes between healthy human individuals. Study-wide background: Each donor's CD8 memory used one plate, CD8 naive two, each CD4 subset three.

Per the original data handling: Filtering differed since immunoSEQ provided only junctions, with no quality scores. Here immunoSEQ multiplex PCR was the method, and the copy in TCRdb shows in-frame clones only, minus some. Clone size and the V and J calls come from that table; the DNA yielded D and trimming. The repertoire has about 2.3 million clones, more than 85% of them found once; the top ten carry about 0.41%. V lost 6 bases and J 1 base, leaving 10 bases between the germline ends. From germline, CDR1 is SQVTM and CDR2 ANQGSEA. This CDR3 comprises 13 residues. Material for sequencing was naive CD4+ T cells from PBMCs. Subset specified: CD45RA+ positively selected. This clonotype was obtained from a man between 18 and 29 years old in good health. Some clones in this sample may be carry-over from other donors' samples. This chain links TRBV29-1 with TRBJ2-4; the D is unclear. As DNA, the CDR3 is TGCAGCGTAACCCTGGGGGCCAAAAACATTCAGTACTTC. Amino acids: CSVTLGAKNIQYF.